The entry that follows covers one T cell receptor (beta chain) sequence. These data are taken from a study of CD8 T cells in Susac syndrome. The CDR3 is made up of 13 amino acids. Trimming removed 2 bases at V and 5 bases at J, with 7 bases between. Germline assignment: CDR1 MNHEY and CDR2 SVGAGI. Random hexamers were used to reverse transcribe an amount of roughly 0.45 to 1 ug RNA. One entry per CDR3 protein results from TCRdb running MiXCR on the immunoSEQ multiplex PCR reads. The sample carries 80,000 or so distinct CDR3 sequences, 96% recorded once. This TCR was recovered from a human donor with Susac syndrome. Sequences were obtained from CD8+ T cells from PBMCs. The chain has TRBV6-5 and TRBJ1-5; perhaps TRBD1 as D (5 bases). The CDR3 DNA sequence: TGTGCCAGCAGTTACGGGGCTGATCAGCCCCAGCATTTT. Residues: CASSYGADQPQHF.